Presented here are 26 T cell receptor beta chains from one specimen sequenced in a study of T-cell reconstitution after alpha-beta-depleted transplantation in children. Unique molecular identifiers were used in preparing the TCRbeta library. MiXCR, run by TCRdb on the PCR reads, gives a single entry per CDR3 protein. The sample has 240,000 or so distinct CDR3 sequences, 9.5% to 15% seen once. This specimen consisted of PBMCs from the stem cell graft donor, obtained from the stem cell graft. Receptors were obtained from a human donor who donated a stem cell graft to a child with acute lymphoblastic leukemia.

This clonotype appeared many times. The V and J genes are TRBV7-9 and TRBJ2-4; TRBD2 is a possible D gene (5 bases). Trimming shortened V by 1 base and J by 6 bases, and 16 bases separated the two germline ends. Germline CDR1 is SEHNR and CDR2 is FQNEAQ (reference sequence). CDR3 length equals 16 residues. CDR3 sequence: CASSLGPASGINIQYF. CDR3 nucleotides: TGTGCCAGCAGCTTAGGGCCGGCGTCCGGGATAAACATTCAGTACTTC.

This clonotype has at least ten counts. CDR3 region: CSAKGLDEKLFF. The DNA of the CDR3 is TGCAGTGCTAAGGGTCTAGATGAAAAACTGTTTTTT. The rearrangement links TRBV20-1 to TRBJ1-4, with unresolved D. V gave up 4 bases and J gave up 6 bases, with 9 bases separating them. This CDR3 has 12 residues. CDR1 and CDR2 from the germline V gene are DFQATT and SNEGSKA (reference sequence).

The CDR3 reads CASSSGTGVRGNQPQHF. Written as DNA, the CDR3 is TGTGCCAGCAGCTCCGGGACAGGGGTGAGGGGCAATCAGCCCCAGCATTTT. V gene TRBV5-6 combines with J gene TRBJ1-5, with 10 bases lining up with TRBD1. This CDR3 has 17 residues. V dropped 3 bases and J dropped 2; count of bases not matched to a gene: 8. Germline lookup yields CDR1 SGHDT and CDR2 YYEEEE. The full variable domain, completed using reference TRBV5-6 and TRBJ1-5, is DAGVTQSPTHLIKTRGQQVTLRCSPKSGHDTVSWYQQALGQGPQFIFQYYEEEERQRGNFPDRFSGHQFPNYSSELNVNALLLGDSALYLCASSSGTGVRGNQPQHFGDGTRLSIL.

This clonotype was observed at least ten times. This chain joins TRBV29-1 and TRBJ1-2; 7 positions agree with TRBD1. After removal of 1 base from V and 0 bases from J, the junction contained 11 bases not matched to a gene. The CDR3 is made up of 17 amino acids. CDR1 and CDR2 from the germline V gene are SQVTM and ANQGSEA. This chain's CDR3 is CSVEGPTGKKANYGYTF. In DNA form, the CDR3 reads TGCAGCGTTGAAGGTCCGACAGGGAAAAAAGCTAACTATGGCTACACCTTC.

This clonotype was seen many times. This sequence joins TRBV5-1 and TRBJ2-1, with TRBD2 matching over 7 bases. With 3 bases clipped from V and 0 bases from J, the junction kept 3 bases outside the gene matches. Per germline, CDR1 SGHRS and CDR2 YFSETQ. The CDR3 covers 15 residues. The DNA of the CDR3 is TGCGCCAGCAGCTCCCGGGAGGACTCCTACAATGAGCAGTTCTTC. It specifies CASSSREDSYNEQFF.

This clonotype was observed at least ten times. The chain's CDR3 is CSTSGSYYEQYF. The CDR3 DNA reads TGCAGTACCTCCGGGAGCTACTACGAGCAGTACTTC. The chain is built from TRBV20-1 and TRBJ2-7, with D tentatively TRBD2 (6 bases). This CDR3 spans 12 amino acids. Deletions cut 8 bases from V and 3 bases from J, with 14 bases between. CDR1 DFQATT and CDR2 SNEGSKA come from the germline V gene (reference sequence).

This clonotype was counted only a few times. CDR3 coding DNA: TGCGCCAGCAGCCCTCCCGGTAGCGGGAGGGCCACGAACACCGGGGAGCTGTTTTTT. This encodes CASSPPGSGRATNTGELFF. The chain joins TRBV5-1 to TRBJ2-2; 11 bases align to TRBD2. The CDR3 is made up of 19 amino acids. Looked up from germline, CDR1 is SGHRS and CDR2 is YFSETQ. J gave up 0 bases and V 4 bases, and 11 bases lay outside the gene matches.

The table lists this clonotype with many counts. The chain combines TRBV20-1 with TRBJ2-7; D remains ambiguous. The CDR3 covers 17 residues. Germline CDR1 is DFQATT and CDR2 is SNEGSKA (reference sequence). Trimming cost V 0 bases and J 0 bases, with 18 bases left between them. CDR3 amino acids: CSARDLGRDDNSYEQYF. The CDR3 nucleotides are TGCAGTGCTAGAGATCTGGGCAGAGATGATAACTCCTACGAGCAGTACTTC.

This clonotype was seen ten or more times. The junction does not match germline at one end; this may be a read error. The V call is TRBV7-8, the J call TRBJ2-7; 10 nucleotides match TRBD1. Germline lookup yields CDR1 SGHVS and CDR2 FQNEAQ. The CDR3 runs to 15 residues. CDR3 protein: CASSLADRGQYEQYF. For the CDR3, the DNA is TGTGCCAGCAGTTTAGCCGACAGGGGGCAATACGAGCAGTACTTC.

This clonotype was seen a few times. The chain employs TRBV5-1 and TRBJ1-5; possible D gene TRBD1, 6 bases. CDR3 length: 15 residues. Trimming cost V 0 bases and J 1 base, with 8 bases left between them. Germline V CDR1 and CDR2: SGHRS, YFSETQ. CDR3: CASSLAGQSNQPQHF. The CDR3 coding sequence is TGCGCCAGCAGCTTGGCCGGACAGAGCAATCAGCCCCAGCATTTT.

This clonotype was observed a few times. The V gene is TRBV10-3, the J gene TRBJ1-1, with 8 bases matching TRBD1. V lost 9 bases, J lost 1 base, and 4 bases stayed unmatched. The CDR3 sequence is 13 residues long. Germline CDR1 reads ENHRY; CDR2 reads SYGVKD. CDR3 sequence: CAISGTGNTEAFF. The DNA for the CDR3 is TGTGCCATTTCGGGGACAGGGAACACTGAAGCTTTCTTT.

This clonotype was picked up many times. The genes are TRBV3-1 and TRBJ2-1; TRBD1 is a possible D gene (6 bases). CDR3 length: 14 residues. V was trimmed by 7 bases and J by 9 bases, leaving 19 bases between them. Germline values: CDR1 LGHDT, CDR2 YNNKEL (reference sequence). Here the CDR3 reads CASTQGLETSEQFF. For the CDR3, the DNA is TGTGCCAGCACTCAGGGGCTAGAGACCAGTGAGCAGTTCTTC.

This clonotype was observed at least ten times. The chain uses TRBV7-2 and TRBJ1-3, with TRBD1 matching 7 bases. The CDR3 extends over 15 amino acids. V lost 5 bases, J lost 2 bases, and 6 bases stayed unmatched. From germline, CDR1 is SGHTA and CDR2 FQGNSA. DNA for the CDR3: TGTGCCAGCAGCCCGGGACAGTCCGCTGGAAACACCATATATTTT. The encoded protein is CASSPGQSAGNTIYF.

This clonotype was detected ten times or more. The chain is built from TRBV12-3 or TRBV12-4 and TRBJ2-7; D is uncertain. The V and J ends lost 3 bases and 0 bases respectively, with 6 bases between them. The CDR3 contains 13 residues. The CDR3 DNA follows: TGTGCCAGCAGTTTCGCTCCCTCCTACGAGCAGTACTTC. Its translation is CASSFAPSYEQYF.

This clonotype has at least ten counts. CDR3 loop: CASSLGSSTDTQYF. The CDR3 region has the DNA TGTGCCAGCAGTTTAGGCAGTAGCACAGATACGCAGTATTTT. The V and J genes are TRBV12-3 or TRBV12-4 and TRBJ2-3; no definite D call. V was clipped by 1 base and J by 0 bases, with 5 bases between them. The CDR3 totals 14 residues.

This clonotype was recorded at least ten times. V gene TRBV19 combines with J gene TRBJ1-5; D might be TRBD1 (6 bases). V lost 4 bases to trimming and J lost 7 bases, with 14 bases between them. Germline values: CDR1 LNHDA, CDR2 SQIVND (reference sequence). This CDR3 spans 14 amino acids. CDR3 region: CASSTTGYRQPQHF. The CDR3 nucleotides are TGTGCCAGTAGTACAACAGGGTATCGGCAGCCCCAGCATTTT.

This clonotype was observed many times. The V and J genes are TRBV3-1 and TRBJ2-1; D possibly corresponds to TRBD1 (5 bases). Germline values: CDR1 LGHDT, CDR2 YNNKEL (reference sequence). Trimming stripped 5 bases from V and 12 bases from J, with 17 bases between. CDR3 length: 13 residues. CDR3: CASSSSGNSPQFF. CDR3 sequence (DNA): TGTGCCAGCAGCTCATCAGGGAATTCCCCGCAGTTCTTC.

This clonotype was recorded at least ten times. The gene calls are TRBV12-3 or TRBV12-4 and TRBJ1-1; 9 bases agree with TRBD1. With 6 bases clipped from V and 5 bases from J, the junction kept 4 bases outside the gene matches. The CDR3 is 13 residues long. DNA for the CDR3: TGTGCCAGCAGGGTGGGACAGGGAACTGAAGCTTTCTTT. Its protein is CASRVGQGTEAFF.

This clonotype has at least ten counts. This chain joins TRBV18 and TRBJ2-7; 7 bases line up with TRBD1. This CDR3 has 15 residues. Trimming cost V 2 bases and J 4 bases; bases outside gene matches: 8. Germline-derived CDR1 and CDR2 are KGHSH and LQKENI. In nucleotides, the CDR3 is TGTGCCAGCTCACCAGGGAGACAGGGTTCGTACGAGCAGTACTTC. Translated: CASSPGRQGSYEQYF.

This clonotype was seen many times. The chain links TRBV27 to TRBJ2-3; D unresolved. The V and J ends lost 2 bases and 6 bases respectively, with 12 bases between them. The CDR3 extends over 14 amino acids. From germline, CDR1 is MNHEY and CDR2 SMNVEV (reference sequence). The CDR3 DNA reads as TGTGCCAGCAGTTTAGGGCGATTCAGTGATACGCAGTATTTT. Encoded protein: CASSLGRFSDTQYF.

This clonotype has a count of ten or more. This chain links TRBV5-1 with TRBJ2-1, with D possibly TRBD2 on 7 matching bases. Trimming stripped 0 bases from V and 3 bases from J, with 10 bases between. CDR3 length: 15 amino acids. The germline CDR1 and CDR2 sequences are SGHRS and YFSETQ. CDR3 in amino acids: CASSLVGGGYNEQFF. The CDR3 DNA sequence: TGCGCCAGCAGCTTGGTAGGGGGGGGCTACAATGAGCAGTTCTTC.

This clonotype showed up many times. The rearrangement links TRBV20-1 to TRBJ2-6, with D possibly matching TRBD1 (6 bases). Germline CDR1 is DFQATT and CDR2 is SNEGSKA (reference sequence). The CDR3 is 15 residues long. The V end lost 4 bases, the J end lost 0 bases, and 10 bases lay between the germline ends. The CDR3 nucleotides are TGCAGTGCTATCAGGGGTAGCTCTGGGGCCAACGTCCTGACTTTC. The encoded protein is CSAIRGSSGANVLTF.

This chain joins TRBV18 and TRBJ2-7, with 7 bases that match TRBD1. The CDR3 covers 14 residues. J was trimmed by 3 bases and V by 1 base; bases with no gene match: 3. CDR1 is KGHSH, CDR2 LQKENI, per germline. The CDR3 is CASSPRDSFYEQYF. The CDR3 bases are TGTGCCAGCTCACCACGGGACAGCTTCTACGAGCAGTACTTC.

This clonotype was observed at least ten times. V and J are TRBV6-5 and TRBJ2-2; 11 bases are shared with TRBD1. The J segment lost 6 bases and the V segment lost 6 bases, leaving 3 bases of the junction unmatched. CDR3 length: 14 amino acids. Per the germline V gene, CDR1 is MNHEY and CDR2 is SVGAGI. The CDR3 spells CASRRTGGPGELFF. The DNA of the CDR3 is TGTGCCAGCAGACGGACAGGGGGCCCCGGGGAGCTGTTTTTT.

This clonotype came up many times. V is TRBV20-1 and J is TRBJ2-1; 10 positions agree with TRBD1. Looked up from germline, CDR1 is DFQATT and CDR2 is SNEGSKA (reference sequence). There are 14 residues in the CDR3. CDR3 in DNA: TGCAGCGGTGGGGCGGGACAGGGGCTAAATGAGCAGTTCTTC. Translation: CSGGAGQGLNEQFF.

This clonotype has at least ten counts. The chain has TRBV20-1 and TRBJ2-2, with 7 bases identical to TRBD2. With V trimmed by 5 bases and J by 7 bases, 7 bases remained unmatched. Germline-derived CDR1 and CDR2 are DFQATT and SNEGSKA (reference sequence). The CDR3 spans 13 residues. The CDR3 region is CSAGTMLGGELFF. CDR3 DNA sequence: TGCAGTGCTGGGACTATGCTGGGCGGGGAGCTGTTTTTT.